The 30 T cell receptor beta chains in this list originate from one sample, sequenced in a study of shared clonotypes between healthy human individuals. Method: immunoSEQ multiplex PCR; TCRdb's copy keeps in-frame clones and lacks some. The data contain about 2.4 million clones, roughly 93% of them singletons. Sequenced sample: naive CD4+ T cells from PBMCs. Sample subset: CD45RA+ positively selected. The receptors come from a man younger than 30 in good health. Some clones in this sample may be carry-over from other donors' samples.

The V gene is TRBV28, the J gene TRBJ1-5; D unclear. V was pared by 6 bases and J by 5 bases, with 14 bases between. The CDR3 contains 14 residues. CDR1 and CDR2 from the germline V gene are MDHEN and SYDVKM. The CDR3 is CASSRGPSYQPQHF. CDR3 in DNA: TGTGCCAGCAGCCGGGGTCCGTCCTATCAGCCCCAGCATTTT.

The chain couples TRBV11-1 to TRBJ2-5; D is tentatively TRBD1 or TRBD2 (5 bases each). The germline V gene has CDR1 SGHAT and CDR2 FQDESV (reference sequence). The CDR3 is 15 residues long. V gave up 5 bases and J gave up 5 bases, with 18 bases separating them. CDR3 DNA: TGTGCCAGCAGCAAAACCGGGACCCTCGGGGAGACCCAGTACTTC. Its protein product is CASSKTGTLGETQYF. Supplemented by reference TRBV11-1 and TRBJ2-5, the full variable domain reads EAEVAQSPRYKITEKSQAVAFWCDPISGHATLYWYRQILGQGPELLVQFQDESVVDDSQLPKDRFSAERLKGVDSTLKIQPAELGDSAMYLCASSKTGTLGETQYFGPGTRLLVL.

The rearrangement uses TRBV28 and TRBJ1-2; weak D call: TRBD1 (6 bases). Between the trimmed V and J ends, which lost 5 bases and 8 bases, there was a span of 12 bases. This CDR3 has 12 amino acids. Germline loops: CDR1 MDHEN, CDR2 SYDVKM. The CDR3 is CASSVGAWGYTF. The CDR3 DNA sequence: TGTGCCAGCAGTGTGGGGGCTTGGGGCTACACCTTC.

V is TRBV9 and J is TRBJ2-4; D not resolved. Trimming stripped 4 bases from V and 0 bases from J, with 8 bases between. The CDR3 totals 14 residues. CDR1 and CDR2 (germline): SGDLS, YYNGEE. The CDR3 sequence is CASSPSLAKNIQYF. For the CDR3, the DNA is TGTGCCAGCAGCCCCAGCCTAGCCAAAAACATTCAGTACTTC.

This chain connects TRBV9 to TRBJ2-1, with D possibly being TRBD2 (6 bases). Germline CDR1 and CDR2: SGDLS and YYNGEE. CDR3 length equals 12 residues. The chain's CDR3 is CAPSRWGVEQFF. The CDR3 DNA reads as TGTGCACCCTCCCGATGGGGGGTTGAGCAGTTCTTC.

The CDR3 region is CASSPLSKYRVTSGDNEQFF. CDR3 nucleotide sequence: TGTGCCAGCTCACCACTGTCCAAGTACAGGGTAACCTCCGGGGACAATGAGCAGTTCTTC. The genes are TRBV18 and TRBJ2-1; the D gene is possibly TRBD1 (6 bases). CDR1 is KGHSH and CDR2 is LQKENI in the germline V gene. This CDR3 has 20 residues. V was shortened by 1 base and J by 5 bases, with 27 bases between the two germline ends.

This sequence joins TRBV28 and TRBJ1-2; D call uncertain. The CDR3 has 12 amino acids. The V gene's germline CDR1 is MDHEN and CDR2 SYDVKM. The ends were cut back, 2 bases at V and 5 bases at J, with 6 bases in the middle. This CDR3 reads CASSLTQYGYTF. In nucleotides, the CDR3 is TGTGCCAGCAGTTTAACTCAGTATGGCTACACCTTC.

The CDR3 sequence is CASSIGMGPLETQYF. Here the CDR3 DNA reads TGTGCCAGCAGCATAGGGATGGGCCCCTTAGAGACCCAGTACTTC. This chain connects TRBV7-2 to TRBJ2-5; D call uncertain. The CDR3 consists of 15 residues. The germline CDR1 and CDR2 sequences are SGHTA and FQGNSA. Trimming took 5 bases from V and 4 from J, leaving 17 bases between them.

The chain employs TRBV19 and TRBJ1-1; 7 nucleotides line up with TRBD1. The CDR3 sequence is 13 residues long. The trim removed 6 bases at V and 1 base at J, leaving 2 bases unmatched. CDR1 LNHDA and CDR2 SQIVND come from the germline V gene (reference sequence). The CDR3 sequence is CASRGQPNTEAFF. CDR3 nucleotides: TGTGCCAGTAGGGGACAGCCGAACACTGAAGCTTTCTTT.

The rearrangement joins TRBV19 to TRBJ1-5; no clear D. The CDR3 consists of 17 residues. V was pared by 6 bases and J by 0 bases, with 18 bases between. CDR1 and CDR2 from the germline V gene are LNHDA and SQIVND (reference sequence). Written as DNA, the CDR3 is TGTGCCAGTAGGTCCTGGGCACGCTGGGATAGCAATCAGCCCCAGCATTTT. Its translation: CASRSWARWDSNQPQHF.

The sample holds a few counts of this clone. The chain combines TRBV19 with TRBJ1-5, with D unclear. The germline V gene has CDR1 LNHDA and CDR2 SQIVND (reference sequence). Trimming shortened V by 6 bases and J by 2 bases, and 8 bases separated the two germline ends. The CDR3 length is 13 residues. This CDR3 is CASRKLGNQPQHF. The CDR3 DNA reads as TGTGCCAGTAGGAAACTTGGCAATCAGCCCCAGCATTTT.

A word on this clone: Distinct nucleotide sequences in the sample also encode this CDR3. This chain uses TRBV28 with TRBJ1-2; no reliable D call. Between the trimmed V and J ends, which lost 2 bases and 2 bases, there was a span of 6 bases. This CDR3 region has 13 residues. Germline V gene lookup returns CDR1 MDHEN and CDR2 SYDVKM. Here the CDR3 DNA reads TGTGCCAGCAGTTTAAAGGGAAACTATGGCTACACCTTC. Translated: CASSLKGNYGYTF.

V and J are TRBV28 and TRBJ2-1; 10 nucleotides agree with TRBD2. The CDR3 has 16 residues. V shed 4 bases and J 5 bases; nucleotides not matched to a gene: 8. The germline V gene encodes CDR1 MDHEN and CDR2 SYDVKM. The CDR3 sequence: CASSSPGLAVDNEQFF. The CDR3 region has the DNA TGTGCCAGCAGTTCCCCAGGACTAGCGGTCGACAATGAGCAGTTCTTC.

This rearrangement joins TRBV7-2 to TRBJ2-7, with 8 bases identical to TRBD1. The V gene's germline CDR1 is SGHTA and CDR2 FQGNSA. This CDR3 contains 15 residues. J gave up 6 bases and V 0 bases, and 7 bases lay outside the gene matches. The CDR3 reads CASSLASRGRSEQYF. Here the CDR3 DNA reads TGTGCCAGCAGCTTAGCCTCCAGGGGGCGGAGCGAGCAGTACTTC. The complete variable domain, with remaining parts taken from reference TRBV7-2 and TRBJ2-7, reads GAGVSQSPSNKVTEKGKDVELRCDPISGHTALYWYRQSLGQGLEFLIYFQGNSAPDKSGLPSDRFSAERTGGSVSTLTIQRTQQEDSAVYLCASSLASRGRSEQYFGPGTRLTVT.

This sequence joins TRBV5-1 and TRBJ2-1; TRBD1 matches 8 bases. Trimming cost V 5 bases and J 0 bases; bases outside gene matches: 7. Germline loops: CDR1 SGHRS, CDR2 YFSETQ. The CDR3 has 16 amino acids. The CDR3 DNA is TGCGCCAGCAGTAACCAGGGGGCTAGCTCCTACAATGAGCAGTTCTTC. Encoded protein: CASSNQGASSYNEQFF.

The chain recombines TRBV7-2 with TRBJ2-5; 8 positions agree with TRBD1. Germline V gives CDR1 SGHTA, CDR2 FQGNSA. This CDR3 is 15 amino acids long. V was pared by 5 bases and J by 5 bases, with 10 bases of the junction left unmatched. The CDR3, as DNA: TGTGCCAGCAGCCCCCAGGGGGCGAGGACGGAGACCCAGTACTTC. Translation gives CASSPQGARTETQYF.

The CDR3 DNA sequence: TGTGCCAGCAGCTTAGTTGAGAGTCACAATGAAAAACTGTTTTTT. Translated: CASSLVESHNEKLFF. The chain joins TRBV7-9 to TRBJ1-4; D remains ambiguous. The length of the CDR3 is 15 residues. The ends were cut back, 1 base at V and 5 bases at J, with 11 bases in the middle. Per germline, CDR1 SEHNR and CDR2 FQNEAQ (reference sequence).

This chain uses TRBV27 with TRBJ2-5, with 7 positions matching TRBD2. Gene TRBJ2-7 matches the end of the DNA better, so the J call may be wrong. Germline V gene data show CDR1 as MNHEY and CDR2 as SMNVEV (reference sequence). The CDR3 totals 14 residues. The CDR3 is CASSPLGAGAEQYF. CDR3 nucleotide sequence: TGTGCCAGCAGTCCTCTTGGCGCGGGAGCCGAGCAGTACTTC.

The genes are TRBV5-6 and TRBJ1-2; no firm D call. CDR1 and CDR2 (germline): SGHDT, YYEEEE. V was clipped by 4 bases and J by 3 bases, with 7 bases between them. There are 12 residues in the CDR3. The CDR3 nucleotides are TGTGCCAGCAGCATACGGGACTATGGCTACACCTTC. Encoded protein: CASSIRDYGYTF.

The sample holds one count of this clone. The chain is built from TRBV7-3 and TRBJ2-6; D unresolved. The CDR3 totals 15 residues. The germline V gene encodes CDR1 SGHTA and CDR2 FQGTGA. Trimming took 5 bases from V and 0 from J, leaving 8 bases between them. The chain's CDR3 is CASSREASGANVLTF. The DNA for the CDR3 is TGTGCCAGCAGCCGAGAGGCCTCTGGGGCCAACGTCCTGACTTTC.

The J gene is TRBJ2-2, the V gene TRBV6-5; TRBD2 might be the D (6 bases). V gave up 9 bases and J gave up 6 bases, with 17 bases separating them. The CDR3 runs to 14 residues. Germline V gene data show CDR1 as MNHEY and CDR2 as SVGAGI. The CDR3 nucleotides read TGTGCCAGTTCCCTTAATGGGGAGGCCGGGGAGCTGTTTTTT. Its translation is CASSLNGEAGELFF.

The chain uses TRBV5-1 and TRBJ2-3, with D perhaps given as TRBD1 or TRBD2 (5 bases each). The germline gives CDR1 SGHRS, CDR2 YFSETQ. V lost 3 bases and J 6 bases, leaving 11 bases between the germline ends. CDR3 size: 13 residues. CDR3 in amino acids: CASSSAEGDTQYF. CDR3 bases: TGCGCCAGCAGCTCCGCTGAGGGGGATACGCAGTATTTT.

The CDR3 DNA follows: TGTGCCAGCAGCTCGACAGGGCGGGGTGGCTACACCTTC. Translating gives CASSSTGRGGYTF. This chain links TRBV6-6 with TRBJ1-2, with TRBD1 matching 7 bases. Losses at the gene ends were 6 bases for V and 7 bases for J; bases not matched to a gene: 8. The CDR3 consists of 13 residues. Looked up from germline, CDR1 is MNHNY and CDR2 is SVGAGI (reference sequence).

The rearrangement uses TRBV19 and TRBJ2-1; maybe TRBD2 (5 bases). The length of the CDR3 is 14 residues. Germline V gene sequence: CDR1 LNHDA, CDR2 SQIVND (reference sequence). Trimming shortened V by 3 bases and J by 4 bases, and 10 bases separated the two germline ends. The CDR3 loop is CASSIRGLYNEQFF. The CDR3 DNA sequence: TGTGCCAGTAGTATTCGGGGATTGTACAATGAGCAGTTCTTC.

J is TRBJ1-1 and V is TRBV18, with D perhaps matching TRBD1 (6 bases). The V and J ends lost 5 bases and 2 bases respectively, with 15 bases between them. Germline-derived CDR1 and CDR2 are KGHSH and LQKENI. This CDR3 is 15 amino acids long. The CDR3 loop reads CASSATQGGNTEAFF. The DNA of the CDR3 is TGTGCCAGCTCAGCGACACAGGGAGGAAACACTGAAGCTTTCTTT.

The chain couples TRBV14 to TRBJ2-3, with D unclear. Trimming left V 0 bases short and J 11 bases short, with 15 bases between. Germline V gene data show CDR1 as SGHDN and CDR2 as FVKESK. CDR3 size: 14 residues. CDR3 sequence: CASSQDRANTKQYF. CDR3 in DNA: TGTGCCAGCAGCCAAGATCGTGCAAACACAAAGCAGTATTTT.

This chain uses TRBV28 with TRBJ1-3; unclear D gene. Looked up from germline, CDR1 is MDHEN and CDR2 is SYDVKM. CDR3 size: 17 residues. V was cut by 1 base and J by 1 base, with 14 bases left in between. The CDR3, as DNA: TGTGCCAGCAGTTTATCCCTGCGAGGGAATTCTGGAAACACCATATATTTT. This translates into CASSLSLRGNSGNTIYF.

The chain carries TRBV28 and TRBJ1-5; possibly TRBD1 for D (5 bases). The CDR3 spans 13 residues. Trimming took off 5 bases at V and 3 bases at J, with 8 bases between the two ends. The germline V gene encodes CDR1 MDHEN and CDR2 SYDVKM. The CDR3 is CASSRGNNQPQHF. In DNA form, the CDR3 reads TGTGCCAGCAGTAGGGGCAACAATCAGCCCCAGCATTTT.

The chain employs TRBV2 and TRBJ2-5; tentative D call: TRBD2 (7 bases). Per the germline V gene, CDR1 is SNHLY and CDR2 is FYNNEI. V lost 6 bases and J 4 bases, leaving 12 bases between the germline ends. The CDR3 has 13 amino acids. CDR3: CASRGGPGETQYF. The CDR3 nucleotides are TGTGCCAGCAGGGGGGGGCCGGGAGAGACCCAGTACTTC.

With respect to this clone: Compared with germline, one end of the junction differs, possibly owing to a read error. This chain connects TRBV11-2 to TRBJ2-7; D perhaps matches TRBD2 (7 bases). Germline values: CDR1 SGHAT, CDR2 FQNNGV. The CDR3 has 15 amino acids. The CDR3 DNA follows: TGTGTCAGCAGCTTAGTCGGGGGGCAGGGGTACGAGCAGTACTTC. It yields the protein CVSSLVGGQGYEQYF. Full variable domain (remainder filled in from reference TRBV11-2 and TRBJ2-7): EAGVAQSPRYKIIEKRQSVAFWCNPISGHATLYWYQQILGQGPKLLIQFQNNGVVDDSQLPKDRFSAERLKGVDSTLKIQPAKLEDSAVYLCVSSLVGGQGYEQYFGPGTRLTVT.